A selection of T cell receptor beta chains follows, all from one sample in a study of early T cells in non-severe SARS-CoV-2 infection. TCRdb ran MiXCR on the 5' RACE reads and lists one entry per CDR3 protein. This table has approximately 84,000 distinct CDR3 sequences, about 15% appearing once. The sequenced sample was whole blood. These receptor sequences come from an adult who was a healthcare worker with PCR-confirmed SARS-CoV-2 infection or an uninfected control (not recorded which). CDR3s include the opening cysteine and the closing phenylalanine or tryptophan. Fields, in order: J gene, clone size, V gene, D gene, CDR3 DNA, CDR3 protein. D genes are given only for firm matches. Clone size is given for some rows only: seen once, a few or many times, or a class if the clone is expanded.

j_gene: TRBJ1-2; abundance: many; v_gene: TRBV10-2; d_gene: TRBD1; CDR3nt: TGCGCCAGCGCCGGGACAGAAGATGGCTACACCTTC; CDR3aa: CASAGTEDGYTF
j_gene: TRBJ2-4; abundance: .; v_gene: TRBV20-1; d_gene: TRBD1; CDR3nt: TGCAGCGCGACAGGGGGAAACATTCAGTACTTC; CDR3aa: CSATGGNIQYF
j_gene: TRBJ2-1; abundance: .; v_gene: TRBV13; d_gene: .; CDR3nt: TGTGCCAGCAGCTTGGGCAGGTCCAACAATGAGCAGTTCTTC; CDR3aa: CASSLGRSNNEQFF
j_gene: TRBJ2-3; abundance: .; v_gene: TRBV28; d_gene: .; CDR3nt: TGTGCCAGCAGTACCTGGGACTCACGCACAGATACGCAGTATTTT; CDR3aa: CASSTWDSRTDTQYF
j_gene: TRBJ2-4; abundance: .; v_gene: TRBV20-1; d_gene: .; CDR3nt: TGCAGTGCTAGAGATAGGGTCGGGGGATCCAAAAACATTCAGTACTTC; CDR3aa: CSARDRVGGSKNIQYF
j_gene: TRBJ1-2; abundance: once; v_gene: TRBV28; d_gene: TRBD1; CDR3nt: TGTGCCAGCAGTAGGACAGGGAGGGTGGATGGCTACACCTTC; CDR3aa: CASSRTGRVDGYTF
j_gene: TRBJ2-3; abundance: .; v_gene: TRBV10-3; d_gene: .; CDR3nt: TGTGCCATCAGCGGACAGTTACACACAGATACGCAGTATTTT; CDR3aa: CAISGQLHTDTQYF
j_gene: TRBJ2-1; abundance: few; v_gene: TRBV30; d_gene: .; CDR3nt: TGTGCCTGGACACCACCCAACAGCGCCCATGAGCAGTTCTTC; CDR3aa: CAWTPPNSAHEQFF
j_gene: TRBJ2-5; abundance: few; v_gene: TRBV5-5; d_gene: .; CDR3nt: TGTGCCAGCCGAGTGGTAGCGGACACAGAGACCCAGTACTTC; CDR3aa: CASRVVADTETQYF
j_gene: TRBJ2-1; abundance: few; v_gene: TRBV7-2; d_gene: .; CDR3nt: TGTGCCAGCAGCTTAGGCGGGACCCACAATGAGCAGTTCTTC; CDR3aa: CASSLGGTHNEQFF
j_gene: TRBJ1-1; abundance: .; v_gene: TRBV6-5; d_gene: TRBD1; CDR3nt: TGTGCCAGCAGTTACTCGGATCCGGGACAGGGGCAGGGAGCTTTCTTT; CDR3aa: CASSYSDPGQGQGAFF
j_gene: TRBJ1-2; abundance: few; v_gene: TRBV7-9; d_gene: .; CDR3nt: TGTGCCAGCAGCTTAGGTGCTGGAGGCATTACAAATGGCTACACCTTC; CDR3aa: CASSLGAGGITNGYTF
j_gene: TRBJ2-1; abundance: many; v_gene: TRBV7-2; d_gene: .; CDR3nt: TGTGCCAGCAGCCCCCCGTCCTACGCTGAGCAGTTCTTC; CDR3aa: CASSPPSYAEQFF
j_gene: TRBJ1-3; abundance: .; v_gene: TRBV6-5; d_gene: .; CDR3nt: TGTGCCAGCAGTTTGCTTACGGGGCAAAGTAGCGTCTCTGGAAACACCATATATTTT; CDR3aa: CASSLLTGQSSVSGNTIYF
j_gene: TRBJ2-5; abundance: few; v_gene: TRBV6-6; d_gene: .; CDR3nt: TGTGCCAGCCGAGATACAGGGTCCGCTGAGACCCAGTACTTC; CDR3aa: CASRDTGSAETQYF
j_gene: TRBJ1-1; abundance: few; v_gene: TRBV28; d_gene: TRBD1; CDR3nt: TGTGCCAGCACCCTCCTCGGACAGGTTCATGAAGCTTTCTTT; CDR3aa: CASTLLGQVHEAFF
j_gene: TRBJ2-1; abundance: many; v_gene: TRBV6-2/TRBV6-3; d_gene: .; CDR3nt: TGTGCCAGCAGCCCCGACTCCTACAATGAGCAGTTCTTC; CDR3aa: CASSPDSYNEQFF
j_gene: TRBJ2-1; abundance: few; v_gene: TRBV4-2; d_gene: TRBD2; CDR3nt: TGTGCCAGCAGCCCGGATTATAGCGGGAGTTCCTACAATGAGCAGTTCTTC; CDR3aa: CASSPDYSGSSYNEQFF
j_gene: TRBJ1-5; abundance: .; v_gene: TRBV6-2/TRBV6-3; d_gene: .; CDR3nt: TGTGCCAGCAGTTACTCCTTAAGGAACCAGCCCCAGCATTTT; CDR3aa: CASSYSLRNQPQHF
j_gene: TRBJ1-5; abundance: .; v_gene: TRBV20-1; d_gene: .; CDR3nt: TGCAGTGCTAGAGAGGGCAGGAACCAGCATTTT; CDR3aa: CSAREGRNQHF
j_gene: TRBJ1-4; abundance: many; v_gene: TRBV4-2; d_gene: .; CDR3nt: TGTGCCAGCAGCCAAGACGGAATTTGGTTGAGGGGTCATAATGAAAAACTGTTTTTT; CDR3aa: CASSQDGIWLRGHNEKLFF
j_gene: TRBJ2-7; abundance: few; v_gene: TRBV10-3; d_gene: .; CDR3nt: TGTGCCATCAGTGAGTCAGGTAGAGAGCCCTACGAGCAGTACTTC; CDR3aa: CAISESGREPYEQYF
j_gene: TRBJ2-4; abundance: .; v_gene: TRBV9; d_gene: .; CDR3nt: TGTGCCAGCAGCGGACGGACAGAAGGCAAAAACATTCAGTACTTC; CDR3aa: CASSGRTEGKNIQYF
j_gene: TRBJ2-3; abundance: .; v_gene: TRBV11-2; d_gene: TRBD1; CDR3nt: TGTGCCAGCAGCTTCCAACCGGGACAGAATACGCAGTATTTT; CDR3aa: CASSFQPGQNTQYF
j_gene: TRBJ2-7; abundance: .; v_gene: TRBV7-9; d_gene: TRBD1; CDR3nt: TGTGCCAGCAGCTCAACACAGGGGGCCTACGAGCAGTACTTC; CDR3aa: CASSSTQGAYEQYF
j_gene: TRBJ2-1; abundance: few; v_gene: TRBV3-1; d_gene: TRBD2; CDR3nt: TGTGCCAGCAGCCCCAAGTGGGAGGGCCGGGATGAGCAGTTCTTC; CDR3aa: CASSPKWEGRDEQFF
j_gene: TRBJ1-2; abundance: once; v_gene: TRBV28; d_gene: .; CDR3nt: TGTGCCAGCAAGGATGCAGGGAAGAATGGCTACACCTTC; CDR3aa: CASKDAGKNGYTF
j_gene: TRBJ2-6; abundance: few; v_gene: TRBV4-2; d_gene: .; CDR3nt: TGTGCCAGCAGCCCAGACCGAGACGGGGCCAACGTCCTGACTTTC; CDR3aa: CASSPDRDGANVLTF
j_gene: TRBJ2-3; abundance: .; v_gene: TRBV5-4; d_gene: .; CDR3nt: TGTGCCAGCAGCTTGACAGGCTTCACAGATACGCAGTATTTT; CDR3aa: CASSLTGFTDTQYF
j_gene: TRBJ2-5; abundance: .; v_gene: TRBV12-3/TRBV12-4; d_gene: .; CDR3nt: TGTGCCAGCAGAAGGGAGTACCAAGAGACCCAGTACTTC; CDR3aa: CASRREYQETQYF
j_gene: TRBJ2-2; abundance: .; v_gene: TRBV11-2; d_gene: .; CDR3nt: TGTGCCAGCAGCTGGACCGTTAACACCGGGGAGCTGTTTTTT; CDR3aa: CASSWTVNTGELFF
j_gene: TRBJ2-7; abundance: few; v_gene: TRBV20-1; d_gene: .; CDR3nt: TGCAGTGCTTCCCCCGCAGGGGCGCTTTCCTACGAGCAGTACTTC; CDR3aa: CSASPAGALSYEQYF
j_gene: TRBJ1-5; abundance: .; v_gene: TRBV18; d_gene: .; CDR3nt: TGTGCCAGCTCAAGACAATCAAATCAGCCCCAGCATTTT; CDR3aa: CASSRQSNQPQHF
j_gene: TRBJ2-1; abundance: few; v_gene: TRBV11-3; d_gene: .; CDR3nt: TGTGCCAGCAGCCAAAACTCCTACAATGAGCAGTTCTTC; CDR3aa: CASSQNSYNEQFF